This entry features one T cell receptor (beta chain) sequence. The data originate from a study of blood T cell repertoires in COVID-19. About the research overall: From the United States, Italy and Spain came samples of acute and convalescent COVID-19. Sources were T cells, B-cell-depleted T cells, or PBMCs; the material itself was cDNA or gDNA.

J lost 10 bases, V lost 7 bases, and 2 bases had no gene match. CDR1 is LNHDA, CDR2 SQIVND, per germline (reference sequence). The CDR3 is 12 residues long. Authors' processing steps: Reference gene primer amplification in the assay estimated nucleated cell counts. Libraries were prepared by immunoSEQ multiplex PCR; TCRdb keeps only in-frame clonotypes and omits some of them. V and J calls and clone size are copied from that table; D and trimming were computed from the DNA. This table holds 210,000 or so clones, around 80% found once. Source material: peripheral blood. The chain has TRBV19 and TRBJ2-1; 12 nucleotides match TRBD2. This sequence was found in a man over 45 with active or convalescent COVID-19. The CDR3 loop is CASIGLAGEQFF. The CDR3 DNA follows: TGTGCCAGTATAGGACTAGCGGGGGAGCAGTTCTTC.